This T cell receptor beta chain was profiled in a study of CD8 T cells in Susac syndrome. After extraction with the RNeasy kit, roughly 0.5 to 1 ug of the RNA was reverse transcribed using random hexamers. TCRdb used MiXCR to reprocess the immunoSEQ multiplex PCR reads, holding one entry per CDR3 protein. The data contain approximately 170,000 distinct CDR3 sequences, 85% to 95% of them singletons. CD8+ and CD4+ blood T cells underwent TCR beta sequencing. The study used healthy donors as controls matched for age and sex. Trimming cost V 4 bases and J 8 bases; bases outside gene matches: 8. Germline CDR1 SQVTM, CDR2 ANQGSEA. The CDR3 totals 13 residues.

The chain is built from TRBV29-1 and TRBJ1-5; 7 nucleotides align to TRBD1. This TCR derives from a human donor in good health. The sequenced sample was CD4+ T cells from PBMCs. The CDR3 coding sequence is TGCAGCGTTGCAGTCAGGACAGGTGAGCCCCAGCATTTT. Translated: CSVAVRTGEPQHF.